This T cell receptor (beta chain) was retrieved from a study of Graves' ophthalmopathy and Graves' hyperthyroidism. Study background: The study drew peripheral blood at initial diagnosis, before any treatment.

Whole-study results and caveats: Ophthalmopathy and stable hyperthyroidism were discriminated by a 13-signature model, with roughly 88% sensitivity and approximately 78% specificity.

Amplification of the TCR beta CDR3 regions used RNA transcripts (as template). In the first round, RT-PCR was carried out with HTBI primers, and a multiplex PCR formed the second round. MiXCR was run by TCRdb on the multiplex PCR reads, yielding one entry per CDR3 protein. The table has about 660,000 distinct CDR3 sequences, about 41% seen once. Comment on this clonotype: Its antigen is as yet unknown.

The CDR3 consists of 21 residues. The V gene's germline CDR1 is SEHNR and CDR2 FQNEAQ (reference sequence). V dropped 1 base and J dropped 4 bases, with 26 bases sitting between them. The rearrangement links TRBV7-9 to TRBJ2-6; D is perhaps TRBD2 (6 bases). The sequence was collected from an adult man with Graves' ophthalmopathy. Sequencing used peripheral blood. The CDR3: CASSLDTVGGIGDTGANVLTF. Written as DNA, the CDR3 is TGTGCCAGCAGCTTAGATACCGTGGGGGGTATAGGAGACACCGGGGCCAACGTCCTGACTTTC.